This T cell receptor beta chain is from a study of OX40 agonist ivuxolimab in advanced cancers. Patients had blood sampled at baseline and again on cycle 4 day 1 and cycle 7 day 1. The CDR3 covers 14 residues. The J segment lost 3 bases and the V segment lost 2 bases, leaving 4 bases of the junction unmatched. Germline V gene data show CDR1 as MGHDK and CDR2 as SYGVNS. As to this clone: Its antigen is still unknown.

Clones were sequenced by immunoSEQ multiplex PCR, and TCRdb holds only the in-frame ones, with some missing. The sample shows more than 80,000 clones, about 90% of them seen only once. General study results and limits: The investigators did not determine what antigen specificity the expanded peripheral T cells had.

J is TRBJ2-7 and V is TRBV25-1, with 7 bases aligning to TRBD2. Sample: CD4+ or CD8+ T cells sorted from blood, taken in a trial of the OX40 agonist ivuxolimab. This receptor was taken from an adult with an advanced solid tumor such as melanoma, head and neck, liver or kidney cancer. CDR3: CASSEHGTIYEQYF. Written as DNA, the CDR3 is TGTGCCAGCAGTGAACACGGGACTATCTACGAGCAGTACTTC.